The sequence of this T cell receptor beta chain was determined in a study of a mutant IDH1 vaccine in newly diagnosed glioma. Study as a whole: Most patients had received both radiotherapy and temozolomide, the prior options being radiotherapy, temozolomide, or both.

A word on this clone: Its target is not known.

Findings and caveats of the study: Immune responses arising from the vaccine appeared in about 92% of patients.

Clones were read by immunoSEQ multiplex PCR, and TCRdb kept only the in-frame ones, dropping some. The data hold about 98,000 clones, with about 90% observed a single time. The V and J ends lost 3 bases and 4 bases respectively, with 5 bases between them. The CDR3 totals 13 residues. The germline V gene encodes CDR1 SGDLS and CDR2 YYNGEE. Specified time point: baseline, week 1 (first vaccination visit). The sample's treatment: pre-vaccination baseline after standard-of-care therapy. The chain recombines TRBV9 with TRBJ1-6, with D possibly TRBD1 on 5 matching bases. The receptor was isolated from a woman between 45 and 65 years old with glioma. Sequences were derived from PBMCs, sampled from a glioma patient treated with radiotherapy, temozolomide or both. CDR3 region: CASSGGYNSPLHF. In DNA form, the CDR3 reads TGTGCCAGCAGCGGGGGGTATAATTCACCCCTCCACTTT.